This TCR beta chain was profiled in a study of breast tumors, draining lymph nodes, adjacent tissues. Samples came from axillary lymph nodes draining the breast cancer. The study, taken as a whole, reports: Tumor repertoires ranked between lymph nodes and nontumor tissue in diversity, with V and J gene preferences. Tumor T cell lymph node origin was a supported hypothesis, not proven. Luminal-like breast cancer showed significantly greater tumor-nontumor repertoire similarity than basal-like breast cancer did. Most tumor T cells seemingly derive from lymph node, then expand in tumor.

MiXCR, applied by TCRdb to the multiplex PCR reads, yields one record per CDR3 protein. Of 100,000 to 150,000 distinct CDR3 sequences listed, more than 20% were seen once; the top ten hold just over 2.5%. Germline CDR1 is KGHDR and CDR2 is SFDVKD. Deletions cut 0 bases from V and 2 bases from J, with 17 bases between. The CDR3 is 18 amino acids. Ten or more counts support this clonotype. The antigen remains unidentified. The TCR originated in a female donor with breast cancer. Some clones in this sample may be carry-over from other donors' samples. The chain has TRBV24-1 and TRBJ2-3; unclear D gene. What was sequenced was axillary lymph node tissue. As DNA, the CDR3 is TGTGCCACCAGTGATTTGCGCCGGACCGCACATAACACAGATACGCAGTATTTT. Translation: CATSDLRRTAHNTDTQYF.